These 32 T cell receptor beta chains were sequenced from one sample in a study of post-analysis software for immune sequencing data. These receptors are not linked to any known antigen. Points from the study as a whole: Patients used about 5 TRBV segments, including TRBV5-6, TRBV5-1 and TRBV20-1, more often than controls.

TCR beta libraries were prepared from cDNA with unique molecular identifiers. TCRdb processed the PCR reads anew with MiXCR; each CDR3 protein has one entry. Of more than 500,000 distinct CDR3 sequences in the sample, 30% to 40% were seen once. The sequencing sample was made of blood. The receptor set was obtained from a girl between 2 and 17 years old with multiple sclerosis.

In its sample, this clonotype was seen a few times. This chain uses TRBV12-3 or TRBV12-4 with TRBJ2-7; no clear D gene. Trimming left V 6 bases short and J 0 bases short, with 15 bases between. The CDR3 spans 15 residues. In DNA form, the CDR3 reads TGTGCCAGCAGCCGACTCCTATCGAGCTCCTACGAGCAGTACTTC. This sequence encodes CASSRLLSSSYEQYF.

This clonotype appeared a few times. This chain uses TRBV4-1 with TRBJ2-5, with 9 bases identical to TRBD1. The closer fit of TRBJ2-7 to the DNA end suggests the J call may be wrong. Germline V gene data show CDR1 as MGHRA and CDR2 as YSYEKL. This CDR3 is built from 15 residues. Here the CDR3 reads CASSQGPGQGGEQYF. The CDR3 nucleotides are TGCGCCAGCAGCCAAGGACCGGGACAGGGAGGCGAGCAGTACTTC.

The V gene is TRBV5-1, the J gene TRBJ1-4; unclear D gene. The CDR3 length is 15 residues. CDR1 is SGHRS and CDR2 is YFSETQ in the germline V gene. Trimming cost V 1 base and J 5 bases, with 12 bases left between them. The CDR3 region is CASSLSVAGNEKLFF. The CDR3 DNA is TGCGCCAGCAGCTTGTCCGTGGCGGGGAATGAAAAACTGTTTTTT. Complete variable domain (other parts from reference TRBV5-1 and TRBJ1-4): KAGVTQTPRYLIKTRGQQVTLSCSPISGHRSVSWYQQTPGQGLQFLFEYFSETQRNKGNFPGRFSGRQFSNSRSEMNVSTLELGDSALYLCASSLSVAGNEKLFFGSGTQLSVL.

This chain links TRBV10-3 with TRBJ2-4, with no clear D. Trimming took 4 bases from V and 6 from J, leaving 16 bases between them. Germline lookup yields CDR1 ENHRY and CDR2 SYGVKD. This CDR3 is built from 15 residues. Here the CDR3 DNA reads TGTGCCATCAGTGGGTCGATGCAGGTGGGAAACATTCAGTACTTC. Translated: CAISGSMQVGNIQYF.

This clonotype was counted between two and nine times. V is TRBV25-1 and J is TRBJ2-3; no firm D call. Germline values: CDR1 MGHDK, CDR2 SYGVNS. Between the trimmed V and J ends, which lost 3 bases and 11 bases, there was a span of 12 bases. CDR3 length: 12 residues. The DNA for the CDR3 is TGTGCCAGCAGTGACCTACTATTGATGCAGTATTTT. It codes for CASSDLLLMQYF.

The J gene is TRBJ2-3, the V gene TRBV10-3; D is perhaps TRBD2 (5 bases). The V end was cut by 6 bases, the J end by 2 bases, with 12 bases between. The CDR3 has 14 residues. CDR1 ENHRY and CDR2 SYGVKD come from the germline V gene. DNA for the CDR3: TGTGCCATCAGACTCTCTAGCCCCACAGATACGCAGTATTTT. Translation gives CAIRLSSPTDTQYF.

The chain couples TRBV7-2 to TRBJ2-3; perhaps TRBD2 as D (5 bases). In germline, CDR1 is SGHTA, CDR2 FQGNSA. The V and J ends lost 7 bases and 2 bases respectively, with 19 bases between them. There are 16 residues in the CDR3. The CDR3 loop reads CASTPGVAQITDTQYF. The CDR3 DNA sequence: TGTGCCAGCACCCCCGGGGTAGCGCAGATCACAGATACGCAGTATTTT.

The chain joins TRBV4-2 to TRBJ2-3; 9 nucleotides agree with TRBD2. Germline V gives CDR1 LGHNA, CDR2 YNFKEQ. V was clipped by 2 bases and J by 0 bases; unmatched bases: 3. The CDR3 spans 16 residues. In DNA form, the CDR3 reads TGTGCCAGCAGCCAACAGACTAGCGGAAGCACAGATACGCAGTATTTT. Protein: CASSQQTSGSTDTQYF.

This clonotype showed up just a few times. V and J are TRBV5-1 and TRBJ2-1; TRBD2 matches 10 bases. Losses at the gene ends were 4 bases for V and 4 bases for J; bases not matched to a gene: 5. Germline V lookup: CDR1 SGHRS, CDR2 YFSETQ. This CDR3 spans 15 amino acids. The CDR3 nucleotides are TGCGCCAGCAGCGGACTTAGCGGGGGGTACAATGAGCAGTTCTTC. This gives the protein CASSGLSGGYNEQFF.

The rearrangement joins TRBV16 to TRBJ1-4; D might be TRBD1 (6 bases). CDR3 length equals 16 residues. Germline loops: CDR1 KGHSY, CDR2 FQNENV. Trimming removed 1 base at V and 9 bases at J, with 18 bases between. In DNA form, the CDR3 reads TGTGCCAGCAGCCAATGCCCGTCGGGGGCGCAGCAAAAACTGTTTTTT. Translation gives CASSQCPSGAQQKLFF. The full variable domain, completed using reference TRBV16 and TRBJ1-4, is GEEVAQTPKHLVRGEGQKAKLYCAPIKGHSYVFWYQQVLKNEFKFLISFQNENVFDETGMPKERFSAKCLPNSPCSLEIQATKLEDSAVYFCASSQCPSGAQQKLFFGSGTQLSVL.

The table lists this clonotype with a few counts. The junction and the germline gene differ at one end; a read error may be behind it. The chain has TRBV6-5 and TRBJ2-7; 11 bases match TRBD1. This CDR3 has 14 residues. Germline V gives CDR1 MNHEY, CDR2 SVGAGI. In DNA, the CDR3 is TGTGCCAACAGTCGGACAGGGGGCCCCTACGAGCAGTACTTC. This encodes CANSRTGGPYEQYF.

The chain recombines TRBV4-1 with TRBJ2-5, with a weak D call TRBD2 (5 bases). Germline-derived CDR1 and CDR2 are MGHRA and YSYEKL. Trimming left V 0 bases short and J 5 bases short, with 13 bases between. CDR3 length equals 15 residues. The chain's CDR3 is CASSQDRESHETQYF. Here the CDR3 DNA reads TGCGCCAGCAGCCAAGATAGGGAGTCCCACGAGACCCAGTACTTC.

The V gene is TRBV7-3, the J gene TRBJ2-7; D may match TRBD1 or TRBD2 (6 bases each). The CDR3 totals 12 residues. Trimming cost V 6 bases and J 8 bases, with 14 bases left between them. Germline lookup yields CDR1 SGHTA and CDR2 FQGTGA. CDR3 bases: TGTGCCAGCAGTCTCGGAGGGGGAAAGCAGTACTTC. It codes for CASSLGGGKQYF.

This sequence joins TRBV6-1 and TRBJ2-2; D gene unclear. The CDR3 has 14 residues. The V gene lost 3 bases and the J gene lost 3 bases, with 8 bases spanning the gap. Germline CDR1 MNHNS, CDR2 SASEGT. The CDR3: CASSDSQYTGELFF. The CDR3 DNA reads TGTGCCAGCAGTGATAGTCAGTACACCGGGGAGCTGTTTTTT.

This clonotype has more than one count but fewer than ten. The chain joins TRBV6-6 to TRBJ2-4; TRBD1 might be the D (6 bases). Trimming pared 4 bases from V and 6 bases from J, leaving 13 bases between. CDR1 and CDR2 from the germline V gene are MNHNY and SVGAGI (reference sequence). The CDR3 length is 14 residues. CDR3 in DNA: TGTGCCAGCAGTTCCAATCAGGACAGAAACATTCAGTACTTC. As protein: CASSSNQDRNIQYF.

This chain uses TRBV14 with TRBJ1-2; D is perhaps TRBD1 (6 bases). The CDR3 is made up of 17 amino acids. The V gene lost 2 bases and the J gene lost 7 bases, with 23 bases spanning the gap. Germline V gene lookup returns CDR1 SGHDN and CDR2 FVKESK. The DNA of the CDR3 is TGTGCCAGCAGCCAAACCCCGTGGGGGCCCATTTCGGGTGGCTACACCTTC. Amino acid sequence: CASSQTPWGPISGGYTF.

The J gene is TRBJ2-3, the V gene TRBV20-1; D possibly corresponds to TRBD2 (7 bases). In germline, CDR1 is DFQATT, CDR2 SNEGSKA (reference sequence). The V gene lost 0 bases and the J gene lost 6 bases, with 13 bases spanning the gap. CDR3 length: 14 amino acids. CDR3: CSARETGGRDTQYF. The CDR3 DNA reads as TGCAGTGCTAGAGAAACCGGGGGGCGGGATACGCAGTATTTT.

This chain uses TRBV20-1 with TRBJ2-5, with a tentative D call TRBD1 (5 bases). Germline CDR1 DFQATT, CDR2 SNEGSKA (reference sequence). Trimming stripped 3 bases from V and 5 bases from J, with 13 bases between. The CDR3 spans 13 residues. In DNA form, the CDR3 reads TGCAGTGCTAGGTGGCAGGGTGGGGAGACCCAGTACTTC. It encodes CSARWQGGETQYF.

A few counts support this clonotype. The chain recombines TRBV20-1 with TRBJ2-1; TRBD1 or TRBD2 may be the D gene (6 bases each). The tail of the sequence fits TRBJ2-7 better, so the J call may be wrong. This CDR3 is built from 13 residues. Germline assignment: CDR1 DFQATT and CDR2 SNEGSKA (reference sequence). CDR3 amino acids: CSAKGDSLNEQYF. In DNA form, the CDR3 reads TGCAGTGCTAAGGGGGACTCCTTGAACGAGCAGTACTTC.

This chain links TRBV6-2 or TRBV6-3 with TRBJ2-7; 12 bases map to TRBD1. Germline CDR1 is MNHEY and CDR2 is SVGEGT. The CDR3 sequence is 14 residues long. V gave up 6 bases and J gave up 6 bases; unmatched junction bases: 6. The CDR3 loop reads CASSRGTGGGEQYF. CDR3 in DNA: TGTGCCAGCAGCCGTGGGACAGGGGGCGGCGAGCAGTACTTC.

The gene calls are TRBV10-3 and TRBJ2-7; no clear D. The end of the DNA is better explained by TRBJ2-5, so the J call may be wrong. The CDR3 loop spans 13 amino acids. Germline-derived CDR1 and CDR2 are ENHRY and SYGVKD. As DNA, the CDR3 is TGTGCCATCGGTGGGGAATTCCAAGAGACCCAGTACTTC. Translated, it gives CAIGGEFQETQYF.

Only a few counts were recorded for this clonotype. The chain has TRBV5-5 and TRBJ1-2, with D perhaps TRBD1 (5 bases). The CDR3 covers 15 residues. The germline V gene encodes CDR1 SGHKS and CDR2 YYEKEE (reference sequence). V lost 2 bases, J lost 2 bases, and 13 bases lay in between. CDR3 sequence: CASSFRDLTNYGYTF. The CDR3 DNA follows: TGTGCCAGCAGCTTCCGGGACCTAACCAACTATGGCTACACCTTC.

The chain employs TRBV4-1 and TRBJ2-2; D possibly matches TRBD1 or TRBD2 (6 bases each). This CDR3 region has 16 residues. CDR1 is MGHRA, CDR2 YSYEKL, per germline. V lost 2 bases and J 5 bases, leaving 15 bases between the germline ends. CDR3 DNA sequence: TGCGCCAGCAGCCAACCCAGGGGAGGATGGACCGGGGAGCTGTTTTTT. Its protein product is CASSQPRGGWTGELFF.

In DNA, the CDR3 is TGCGCCAGCAGCTCCGGACAGGGGGGGAGTGAAGCTTTCTTT. It specifies CASSSGQGGSEAFF. The chain has TRBV5-1 and TRBJ1-1; TRBD1 matches at 10 bases. Germline CDR1 and CDR2: SGHRS and YFSETQ. The CDR3 runs to 14 residues. Losses at the gene ends were 3 bases for V and 7 bases for J; bases not matched to a gene: 6.

The CDR3 here is CASSHGSSGGLISYNEQYF. The CDR3 DNA reads as TGTGCCAGCAGCCATGGTTCTAGCGGGGGCCTGATCTCCTACAATGAGCAGTACTTC. V gene TRBV14 combines with J gene TRBJ2-7; 10 nucleotides line up with TRBD2. Germline-derived CDR1 and CDR2 are SGHDN and FVKESK. J was trimmed by 7 bases and V by 3 bases; bases with no gene match: 21. This CDR3 is 19 amino acids long. The full variable domain, rest sourced from reference TRBV14 and TRBJ2-7, is EAGVTQFPSHSVIEKGQTVTLRCDPISGHDNLYWYRRVMGKEIKFLLHFVKESKQDESGMPNNRFLAERTGGTYSTLKVQPAELEDSGVYFCASSHGSSGGLISYNEQYFGPGTRLTVT.

In this sample, this clonotype turned up a few times. This rearrangement joins TRBV11-2 to TRBJ2-3, with no clear D. The germline CDR1 and CDR2 sequences are SGHAT and FQNNGV. CDR3 length: 14 amino acids. V lost 5 bases to trimming and J lost 1 base, with 10 bases between them. The CDR3 sequence: CASSPLTRTDTQYF. The CDR3 DNA reads as TGTGCCAGCAGCCCCCTGACCCGCACAGATACGCAGTATTTT.

In its sample, this clonotype was seen a few times. The chain recombines TRBV7-9 with TRBJ2-5; the match to TRBD2 covers 8 bases. Losses at the gene ends were 7 bases for V and 3 bases for J; bases not matched to a gene: 22. This CDR3 has 19 amino acids. Germline CDR1 reads SEHNR; CDR2 reads FQNEAQ (reference sequence). The DNA of the CDR3 is TGTGCCAGCACCTGGATTTCTGGGGTTAGCGGGACTGCTAAAGAGACCCAGTACTTC. This sequence encodes CASTWISGVSGTAKETQYF.

This chain links TRBV20-1 with TRBJ1-1; 8 positions agree with TRBD1. Germline assignment: CDR1 DFQATT and CDR2 SNEGSKA (reference sequence). The J segment lost 6 bases and the V segment lost 3 bases, leaving 12 bases of the junction unmatched. The length of the CDR3 is 15 residues. In DNA form, the CDR3 reads TGCAGTGCTAGCACCTCCACCGGGACAGGCGCTGAAGCTTTCTTT. Translation: CSASTSTGTGAEAFF.

This rearrangement joins TRBV7-3 to TRBJ1-3; 9 positions match TRBD1. The length of the CDR3 is 15 residues. The V gene's germline CDR1 is SGHTA and CDR2 FQGTGA. V trimming: 5 bases; J trimming: 3 bases; junction bases outside the gene matches: 5. The CDR3 DNA sequence: TGTGCCAGCAGCCGAGGACAGGGGTTTGGAAACACCATATATTTT. Translating gives CASSRGQGFGNTIYF.

J is TRBJ1-2 and V is TRBV12-3 or TRBV12-4; the D is unclear. Deletions cut 5 bases from V and 1 base from J, with 8 bases between. The CDR3 contains 13 residues. The CDR3 loop reads CASSTPNNYGYTF. The CDR3 DNA follows: TGTGCCAGCAGTACCCCAAATAACTATGGCTACACCTTC.

This clonotype came up many times. The V gene is TRBV7-9, the J gene TRBJ2-7; 9 bases line up with TRBD1. The J segment lost 1 base and the V segment lost 1 base, leaving 2 bases of the junction unmatched. The CDR3 consists of 15 residues. The germline V gene encodes CDR1 SEHNR and CDR2 FQNEAQ (reference sequence). The CDR3 region is CASSLGTGVSYEQYF. In nucleotides, the CDR3 is TGTGCCAGCAGCTTAGGGACAGGGGTATCCTACGAGCAGTACTTC.

This sequence joins TRBV15 and TRBJ1-1; TRBD1 is a possible D gene (5 bases). Germline CDR1 and CDR2: LNHNV and YYDKDF (reference sequence). This CDR3 comprises 16 residues. V lost 1 base and J 4 bases, leaving 16 bases between the germline ends. Here the CDR3 reads CATSRGGFGGGTEAFF. The CDR3, as DNA: TGTGCCACCAGCAGAGGAGGCTTTGGGGGAGGCACTGAAGCTTTCTTT. Using reference TRBV15 and TRBJ1-1 for the parts outside the CDR3, the full variable domain is DAMVIQNPRYQVTQFGKPVTLSCSQTLNHNVMYWYQQKSSQAPKLLFHYYDKDFNNEADTPDNFQSRRPNTSFCFLDIRSPGLGDTAMYLCATSRGGFGGGTEAFFGQGTRLTVV.